Listed below are T cell receptor beta chains from one sample, sequenced in a study of blood T cell repertoires in COVID-19. Using immunoSEQ multiplex PCR, the repertoire was profiled, and TCRdb retains in-frame clones only, with some absent. The sample contains about 88,000 clones, more than 70% of which appear only once. Sequenced: peripheral blood. The receptors originated from a woman aged 80 or over with acute or convalescent COVID-19. Each CDR3 is given with its conserved first and last residue. Each record gives: clone size, D gene, J gene, V gene, CDR3 protein, CDR3 DNA. The D gene is left open where the match is weak. Clone size is not always given. Where it is, it says once, few, many or a class for expanded clones.

clone_size: .
d_call: TRBD2
j_call: TRBJ2-7
v_call: TRBV14
cdr3_aa: CASSPFRVGGVGEQYF
cdr3_nt: TGTGCCAGCAGCCCTTTCAGGGTCGGGGGGGTCGGCGAGCAGTACTTC

clone_size: .
d_call: TRBD1
j_call: TRBJ2-2
v_call: TRBV10-3
cdr3_aa: CAIKGQVGTGELFF
cdr3_nt: TGTGCCATCAAGGGACAGGTGGGCACCGGGGAGCTGTTTTTT

clone_size: once
d_call: .
j_call: TRBJ1-1
v_call: TRBV9
cdr3_aa: CASSATGMGTEAFF
cdr3_nt: TGTGCCAGCAGCGCCACAGGGATGGGCACTGAAGCTTTCTTT

clone_size: .
d_call: .
j_call: TRBJ1-5
v_call: TRBV19
cdr3_aa: CASSARGNQPQHF
cdr3_nt: TGTGCCAGTAGTGCCAGGGGCAATCAGCCCCAGCATTTT

clone_size: .
d_call: TRBD2
j_call: TRBJ2-7
v_call: TRBV6-5
cdr3_aa: CASRTSGGLEQYF
cdr3_nt: TGTGCCAGCAGGACTAGCGGGGGGCTTGAGCAGTACTTC

clone_size: .
d_call: TRBD2
j_call: TRBJ2-2
v_call: TRBV7-8
cdr3_aa: CASSLAAGGNTGELFF
cdr3_nt: TGTGCCAGCAGCTTAGCAGCGGGGGGGAACACCGGGGAGCTGTTTTTT

clone_size: .
d_call: .
j_call: TRBJ1-4
v_call: TRBV5-1
cdr3_aa: CASSPNRAGEKLFF
cdr3_nt: TGCGCCAGCAGCCCAAACAGGGCTGGTGAAAAACTGTTTTTT

clone_size: .
d_call: TRBD2
j_call: TRBJ2-7
v_call: TRBV18
cdr3_aa: CASSPGTSGRSYEQYF
cdr3_nt: TGTGCCAGCTCACCGGGGACTAGCGGGCGTTCCTACGAGCAGTACTTC

clone_size: .
d_call: TRBD1
j_call: TRBJ2-5
v_call: TRBV4-1
cdr3_aa: CASSPEGQGLQETQYF
cdr3_nt: TGCGCCAGCAGCCCCGAGGGACAGGGCCTCCAAGAGACCCAGTACTTC

clone_size: .
d_call: .
j_call: TRBJ1-2
v_call: TRBV7-9
cdr3_aa: CASSPPIATGGGYTF
cdr3_nt: TGTGCCAGCAGCCCGCCCATTGCGACGGGGGGCGGCTACACCTTC

clone_size: .
d_call: TRBD2
j_call: TRBJ2-5
v_call: TRBV7-2
cdr3_aa: CASSLVGAGGPQETQYF
cdr3_nt: TGTGCCAGCAGCTTAGTTGGAGCGGGGGGGCCTCAAGAGACCCAGTACTTC

clone_size: .
d_call: .
j_call: TRBJ1-1
v_call: TRBV7-2
cdr3_aa: CASLSGGANTEAFF
cdr3_nt: TGTGCCAGCCTATCCGGGGGGGCGAACACTGAAGCTTTCTTT

clone_size: .
d_call: TRBD2
j_call: TRBJ2-7
v_call: TRBV19
cdr3_aa: CASTTSGEYEQYF
cdr3_nt: TGTGCCAGTACTACTAGCGGGGAGTACGAGCAGTACTTC

clone_size: .
d_call: .
j_call: TRBJ1-4
v_call: TRBV28
cdr3_aa: CASSALYRVPNEKLFF
cdr3_nt: TGTGCCAGCAGTGCACTTTACAGGGTACCTAATGAAAAACTGTTTTTT

clone_size: .
d_call: .
j_call: TRBJ1-6
v_call: TRBV5-4
cdr3_aa: CASSLENRNSPLHF
cdr3_nt: TGTGCCAGCAGCTTGGAGAACAGGAATTCACCCCTCCACTTT

clone_size: .
d_call: TRBD1
j_call: TRBJ2-3
v_call: TRBV5-1
cdr3_aa: CASSLESWTGSKDF
cdr3_nt: TGCGCCAGCAGCTTGGAGTCTTGGACAGGGAGTAAGGATTTT

clone_size: once
d_call: .
j_call: TRBJ2-3
v_call: TRBV6-6
cdr3_aa: CASSYGSASTDTQYF
cdr3_nt: TGTGCCAGCAGTTACGGTAGCGCTAGCACAGATACGCAGTATTTT

clone_size: few
d_call: .
j_call: TRBJ2-7
v_call: TRBV28
cdr3_aa: CASCLPGQSQYF
cdr3_nt: TGTGCCAGCTGCCTACCCGGACAGTCCCAGTACTTC

clone_size: .
d_call: TRBD2
j_call: TRBJ2-1
v_call: TRBV7-2
cdr3_aa: CASSGVGLAGVRYNEQFF
cdr3_nt: TGTGCCAGCAGCGGGGTTGGACTAGCGGGAGTTCGCTACAATGAGCAGTTCTTC

clone_size: .
d_call: .
j_call: TRBJ1-1
v_call: TRBV5-1
cdr3_aa: CASSLFGGASMNTEAFF
cdr3_nt: TGCGCCAGCAGCCTGTTCGGGGGGGCTTCTATGAACACTGAAGCTTTCTTT

clone_size: .
d_call: .
j_call: TRBJ1-2
v_call: TRBV5-1
cdr3_aa: CASSLGQAQIYGYTF
cdr3_nt: TGCGCCAGCAGCTTGGGACAGGCCCAAATCTATGGCTACACCTTC

clone_size: .
d_call: TRBD2
j_call: TRBJ2-2
v_call: TRBV5-1
cdr3_aa: CASSSTSGGTGELFF
cdr3_nt: TGCGCCAGCAGTTCCACTAGCGGGGGAACCGGGGAGCTGTTTTTT

clone_size: .
d_call: TRBD1
j_call: TRBJ1-3
v_call: TRBV13
cdr3_aa: CASSPQTGDLKTIYF
cdr3_nt: TGTGCCAGCAGCCCCCAGACAGGGGACCTTAAAACCATATATTTT

clone_size: .
d_call: TRBD1
j_call: TRBJ2-2
v_call: TRBV7-6
cdr3_aa: CASSRHRGQGIGNTGELFF
cdr3_nt: TGTGCCAGCAGCAGACACCGGGGACAGGGGATAGGGAACACCGGGGAGCTGTTTTTT

clone_size: .
d_call: TRBD2
j_call: TRBJ2-5
v_call: TRBV7-3
cdr3_aa: CASSSMGGSGETQYF
cdr3_nt: TGTGCCAGCAGCTCCATGGGGGGGTCAGGAGAGACCCAGTACTTC

clone_size: .
d_call: TRBD2
j_call: TRBJ2-7
v_call: TRBV5-4
cdr3_aa: CASSSVGLARHEQYF
cdr3_nt: TGTGCCAGCAGCTCGGTCGGACTAGCTCGGCACGAGCAGTACTTC

clone_size: .
d_call: TRBD1
j_call: TRBJ2-3
v_call: TRBV6-5
cdr3_aa: CASSSPDRRTDTQYF
cdr3_nt: TGTGCCAGCAGTTCCCCGGACAGGCGCACAGATACGCAGTATTTT

clone_size: .
d_call: .
j_call: TRBJ2-3
v_call: TRBV5-1
cdr3_aa: CASRKGGDTDTQYF
cdr3_nt: TGCGCCAGCAGAAAAGGGGGAGACACAGATACGCAGTATTTT

clone_size: .
d_call: .
j_call: TRBJ2-1
v_call: TRBV18
cdr3_aa: CASSPLVGYSEQFF
cdr3_nt: TGTGCCAGCTCACCACTGGTGGGTTACAGTGAGCAGTTCTTC

clone_size: .
d_call: .
j_call: TRBJ1-1
v_call: TRBV7-9
cdr3_aa: CASRWEGKTEAFF
cdr3_nt: TGTGCCAGCCGTTGGGAGGGGAAGACTGAAGCTTTCTTT

clone_size: .
d_call: .
j_call: TRBJ2-5
v_call: TRBV5-1
cdr3_aa: CASSSKETQYF
cdr3_nt: TGCGCCAGCAGCTCAAAAGAGACCCAGTACTTC

clone_size: .
d_call: .
j_call: TRBJ2-1
v_call: TRBV7-2
cdr3_aa: CASSLASEQFF
cdr3_nt: TGTGCCAGCAGCTTAGCCAGTGAGCAGTTCTTC

clone_size: .
d_call: .
j_call: TRBJ1-1
v_call: TRBV12-3/TRBV12-4
cdr3_aa: CASSLLGLDEAFF
cdr3_nt: TGTGCCAGCAGTCTCTTGGGACTCGATGAAGCTTTCTTT

clone_size: .
d_call: .
j_call: TRBJ1-6
v_call: TRBV3-1/TRBV3-2
cdr3_aa: CASSQSQGINSPLHF
cdr3_nt: TGTGCCAGCAGCCAATCTCAGGGAATTAATTCACCCCTCCACTTT

clone_size: .
d_call: .
j_call: TRBJ2-2
v_call: TRBV5-4
cdr3_aa: CASSSGGVSTGELFF
cdr3_nt: TGTGCCAGCAGCTCTGGAGGGGTTAGCACCGGGGAGCTGTTTTTT

clone_size: few
d_call: TRBD1
j_call: TRBJ1-1
v_call: TRBV18
cdr3_aa: CASSPLQTGTNTEAFF
cdr3_nt: TGTGCCAGCTCACCTCTCCAGACAGGGACGAACACTGAAGCTTTCTTT

clone_size: .
d_call: .
j_call: TRBJ1-5
v_call: TRBV30
cdr3_aa: CAWDAAGGSNQPQHF
cdr3_nt: TGTGCCTGGGACGCCGCCGGGGGTAGCAATCAGCCCCAGCATTTT

clone_size: once
d_call: TRBD1
j_call: TRBJ2-7
v_call: TRBV5-1
cdr3_aa: CASSSPGQGSEQYF
cdr3_nt: TGCGCCAGCAGCTCACCGGGACAGGGAAGCGAGCAGTACTTC

clone_size: .
d_call: TRBD1
j_call: TRBJ2-3
v_call: TRBV7-2
cdr3_aa: CASSAYRGRADTQYF
cdr3_nt: TGTGCCAGCAGCGCCTACAGGGGGCGCGCAGATACGCAGTATTTT

clone_size: .
d_call: TRBD1
j_call: TRBJ1-1
v_call: TRBV18
cdr3_aa: CASSPTGGEAEAFF
cdr3_nt: TGTGCCAGCTCACCCACAGGGGGCGAAGCTGAAGCTTTCTTT

clone_size: .
d_call: TRBD1
j_call: TRBJ1-6
v_call: TRBV14
cdr3_aa: CASSQVQGAGSPLHF
cdr3_nt: TGTGCCAGCAGCCAAGTCCAGGGGGCTGGTTCACCCCTCCACTTT

clone_size: .
d_call: TRBD1
j_call: TRBJ2-5
v_call: TRBV30
cdr3_aa: CAWSGTGSLAETQYF
cdr3_nt: TGTGCCTGGAGTGGGACAGGGTCATTGGCGGAGACCCAGTACTTC

clone_size: .
d_call: .
j_call: TRBJ2-7
v_call: TRBV2
cdr3_aa: CASTSDGGFYEQYF
cdr3_nt: TGTGCCAGCACCTCGGACGGGGGATTCTACGAGCAGTACTTC

clone_size: .
d_call: .
j_call: TRBJ1-4
v_call: TRBV20-1
cdr3_aa: CSASVRGSTNEKLFF
cdr3_nt: TGCAGTGCTAGTGTTAGGGGTTCAACTAATGAAAAACTGTTTTTT

clone_size: .
d_call: TRBD1
j_call: TRBJ2-1
v_call: TRBV28
cdr3_aa: CASRLPTGGNNEQFF
cdr3_nt: TGTGCCAGCAGGCTACCGACAGGGGGGAACAATGAGCAGTTCTTC

clone_size: once
d_call: .
j_call: TRBJ1-6
v_call: TRBV7-2
cdr3_aa: CASSLLQGGNSPLHF
cdr3_nt: TGTGCCAGCAGCTTATTGCAGGGAGGGAATTCACCCCTCCACTTT

clone_size: .
d_call: TRBD2
j_call: TRBJ2-5
v_call: TRBV11-2
cdr3_aa: CASSSLAGGNLQETQYF
cdr3_nt: TGTGCCAGCAGCTCTCTAGCGGGGGGAAATCTCCAAGAGACCCAGTACTTC

clone_size: .
d_call: TRBD1
j_call: TRBJ1-5
v_call: TRBV10-2
cdr3_aa: CASSEPGQGLNQPQHF
cdr3_nt: TGCGCCAGCAGTGAGCCGGGACAGGGTCTTAATCAGCCCCAGCATTTT

clone_size: .
d_call: TRBD2
j_call: TRBJ2-1
v_call: TRBV28
cdr3_aa: CASSSLGRADLNEQFF
cdr3_nt: TGTGCCAGCAGTTCCCTCGGGAGGGCGGATCTCAATGAGCAGTTCTTC

clone_size: once
d_call: TRBD1
j_call: TRBJ1-6
v_call: TRBV11-2
cdr3_aa: CASSERQGAGASPLHF
cdr3_nt: TGTGCCAGCAGCGAAAGACAGGGGGCGGGGGCTTCACCCCTCCACTTT

clone_size: .
d_call: TRBD1
j_call: TRBJ1-2
v_call: TRBV10-3
cdr3_aa: CAISDGTGSVGYTF
cdr3_nt: TGTGCCATCAGTGATGGGACAGGGTCGGTTGGCTACACCTTC

clone_size: once
d_call: .
j_call: TRBJ2-5
v_call: TRBV29-1
cdr3_aa: CSVAPGQETQYF
cdr3_nt: TGCAGCGTTGCTCCAGGCCAAGAGACCCAGTACTTC

clone_size: .
d_call: .
j_call: TRBJ2-1
v_call: TRBV14
cdr3_aa: CASSQDFPRGSEQFF
cdr3_nt: TGTGCCAGCAGCCAAGATTTTCCCAGGGGTAGTGAGCAGTTCTTC

clone_size: .
d_call: TRBD1
j_call: TRBJ2-7
v_call: TRBV6-2/TRBV6-3
cdr3_aa: CASSRLQGVPYEQYF
cdr3_nt: TGTGCCAGCAGTCGCCTACAGGGGGTCCCCTACGAGCAGTACTTC

clone_size: .
d_call: TRBD2
j_call: TRBJ2-2
v_call: TRBV9
cdr3_aa: CASSVAFGPGGGELFF
cdr3_nt: TGTGCCAGCAGCGTAGCTTTTGGACCGGGAGGCGGGGAGCTGTTTTTT

clone_size: .
d_call: TRBD2
j_call: TRBJ2-1
v_call: TRBV10-3
cdr3_aa: CANAALAGGDEQFF
cdr3_nt: TGTGCCAACGCGGCGCTAGCGGGAGGGGATGAGCAGTTCTTC

clone_size: .
d_call: .
j_call: TRBJ1-2
v_call: TRBV29-1
cdr3_aa: CSYTWNYGYTF
cdr3_nt: TGCAGTTACACATGGAACTATGGCTACACCTTC